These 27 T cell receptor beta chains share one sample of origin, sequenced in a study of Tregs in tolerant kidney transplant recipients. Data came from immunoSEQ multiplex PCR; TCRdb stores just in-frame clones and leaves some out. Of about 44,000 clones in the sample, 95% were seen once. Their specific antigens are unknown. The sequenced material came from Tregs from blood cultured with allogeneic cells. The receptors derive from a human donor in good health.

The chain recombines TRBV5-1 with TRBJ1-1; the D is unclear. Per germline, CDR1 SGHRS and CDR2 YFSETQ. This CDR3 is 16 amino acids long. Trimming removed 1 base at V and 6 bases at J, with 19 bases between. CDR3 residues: CASSLSGVTPGAEAFF. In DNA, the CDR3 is TGCGCCAGCAGCTTGTCTGGGGTGACCCCCGGCGCTGAAGCTTTCTTT.

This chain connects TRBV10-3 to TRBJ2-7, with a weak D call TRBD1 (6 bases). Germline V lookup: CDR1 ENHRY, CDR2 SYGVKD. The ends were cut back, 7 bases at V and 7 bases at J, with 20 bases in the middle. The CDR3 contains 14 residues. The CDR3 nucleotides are TGTGCCATCAAACAGGGATCGGGTGAGGATGAGCAGTACTTC. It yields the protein CAIKQGSGEDEQYF.

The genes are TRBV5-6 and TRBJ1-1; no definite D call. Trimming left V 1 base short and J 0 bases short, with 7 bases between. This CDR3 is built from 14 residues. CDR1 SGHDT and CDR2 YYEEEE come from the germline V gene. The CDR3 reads CASSLYGMNTEAFF. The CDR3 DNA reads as TGTGCCAGCAGCTTGTACGGAATGAACACTGAAGCTTTCTTT. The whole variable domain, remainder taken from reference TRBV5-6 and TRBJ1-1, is DAGVTQSPTHLIKTRGQQVTLRCSPKSGHDTVSWYQQALGQGPQFIFQYYEEEERQRGNFPDRFSGHQFPNYSSELNVNALLLGDSALYLCASSLYGMNTEAFFGQGTRLTVV.

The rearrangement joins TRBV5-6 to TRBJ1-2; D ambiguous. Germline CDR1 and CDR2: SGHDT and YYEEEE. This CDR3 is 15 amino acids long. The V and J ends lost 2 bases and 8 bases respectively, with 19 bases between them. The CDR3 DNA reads TGTGCCAGCAGCTTAGGATCCGTGAACTCCAGAGGCTACACCTTC. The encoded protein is CASSLGSVNSRGYTF.

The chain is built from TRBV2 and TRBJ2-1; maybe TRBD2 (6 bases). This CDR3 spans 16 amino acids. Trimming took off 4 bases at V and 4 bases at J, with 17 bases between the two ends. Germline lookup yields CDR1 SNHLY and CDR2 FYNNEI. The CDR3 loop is CASSALGTSSYNEQFF. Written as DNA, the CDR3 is TGTGCCAGCAGTGCTTTAGGGACTTCAAGTTACAATGAGCAGTTCTTC.

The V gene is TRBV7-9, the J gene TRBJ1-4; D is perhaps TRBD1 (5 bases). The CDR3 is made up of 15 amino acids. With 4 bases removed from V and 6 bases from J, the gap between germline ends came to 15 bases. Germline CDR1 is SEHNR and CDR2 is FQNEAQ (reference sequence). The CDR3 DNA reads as TGTGCCAGCAGCTCCGCAGGGTGGTACTATGAAAAACTGTTTTTT. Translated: CASSSAGWYYEKLFF.

For the CDR3, the DNA is TGTGCCAGCAGCCAAGGTCTGGGGGCGCGTGAGCAGTACTTC. This codes for CASSQGLGAREQYF. The gene calls are TRBV4-2 and TRBJ2-7, with D possibly matching TRBD1 (6 bases). V gave up 1 base and J gave up 7 bases, with 14 bases separating them. Germline values: CDR1 LGHNA, CDR2 YNFKEQ. This CDR3 is built from 14 residues.

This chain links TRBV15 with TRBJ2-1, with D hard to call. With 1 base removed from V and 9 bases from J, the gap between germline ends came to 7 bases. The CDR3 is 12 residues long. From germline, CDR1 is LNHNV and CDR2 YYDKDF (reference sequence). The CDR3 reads CATSRVSSEQFF. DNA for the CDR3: TGTGCCACCAGCAGAGTTAGCAGTGAGCAGTTCTTC.

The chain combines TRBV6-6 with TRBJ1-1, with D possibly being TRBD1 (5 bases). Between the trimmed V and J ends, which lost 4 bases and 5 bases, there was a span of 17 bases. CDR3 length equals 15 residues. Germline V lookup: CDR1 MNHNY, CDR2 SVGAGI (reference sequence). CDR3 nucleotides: TGTGCCAGCAGTTTCGGGACGCGTGGCGGGACTGAAGCTTTCTTT. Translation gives CASSFGTRGGTEAFF.

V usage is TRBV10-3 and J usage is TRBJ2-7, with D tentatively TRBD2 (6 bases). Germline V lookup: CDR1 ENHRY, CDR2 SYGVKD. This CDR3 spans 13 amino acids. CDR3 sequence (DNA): TGTGCTACAACTGCGGGGAGCTCCTACGAGCAGTACTTC. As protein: CATTAGSSYEQYF.

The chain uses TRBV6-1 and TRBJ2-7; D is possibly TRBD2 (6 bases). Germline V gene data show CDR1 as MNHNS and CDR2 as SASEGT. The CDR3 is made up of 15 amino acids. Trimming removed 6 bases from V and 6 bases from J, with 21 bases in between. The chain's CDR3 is CASSLGTPTYSEQYF. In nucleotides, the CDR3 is TGTGCCAGCAGCCTCGGGACTCCAACCTACAGCGAGCAGTACTTC.

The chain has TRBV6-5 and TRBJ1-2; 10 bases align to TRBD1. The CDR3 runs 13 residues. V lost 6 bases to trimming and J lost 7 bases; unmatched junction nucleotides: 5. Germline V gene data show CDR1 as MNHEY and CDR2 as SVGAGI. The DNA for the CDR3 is TGTGCCAGCAGGCCGACAGGGGGCCGTGGCTACACCTTC. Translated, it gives CASRPTGGRGYTF.

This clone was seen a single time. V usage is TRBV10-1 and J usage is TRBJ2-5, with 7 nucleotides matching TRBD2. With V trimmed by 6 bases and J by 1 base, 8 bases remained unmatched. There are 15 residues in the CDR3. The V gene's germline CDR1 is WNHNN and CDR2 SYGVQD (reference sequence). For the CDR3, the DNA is TGCGCCAGCAGCGCAGCGGGACCAGCCCAAGAGACCCAGTACTTC. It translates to CASSAAGPAQETQYF.

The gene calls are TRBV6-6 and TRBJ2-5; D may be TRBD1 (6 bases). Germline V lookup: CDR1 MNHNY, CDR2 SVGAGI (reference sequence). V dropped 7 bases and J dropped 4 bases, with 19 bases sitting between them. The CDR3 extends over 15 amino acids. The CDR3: CASTTGLGGTETQYF. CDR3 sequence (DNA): TGTGCCAGCACCACGGGGTTAGGGGGTACAGAGACCCAGTACTTC.

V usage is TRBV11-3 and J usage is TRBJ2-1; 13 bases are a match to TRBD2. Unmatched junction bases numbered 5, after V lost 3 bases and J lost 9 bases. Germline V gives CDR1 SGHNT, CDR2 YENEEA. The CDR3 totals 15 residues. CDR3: CASSFRTSGRFEQFF. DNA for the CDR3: TGTGCCAGCAGCTTTAGGACTAGCGGGAGATTTGAGCAGTTCTTC. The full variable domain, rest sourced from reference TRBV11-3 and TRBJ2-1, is EAGVVQSPRYKIIEKKQPVAFWCNPISGHNTLYWYLQNLGQGPELLIRYENEEAVDDSQLPKDRFSAERLKGVDSTLKIQPAELGDSAVYLCASSFRTSGRFEQFFGPGTRLTVL.

The CDR3 DNA is TGTGCCAGCCGAGGAAACAATGAGCAGTTCTTC. Its protein product is CASRGNNEQFF. This sequence joins TRBV19 and TRBJ2-1; the D is unclear. Trimming removed 9 bases at V and 5 bases at J, with 8 bases between. There are 11 residues in the CDR3. Germline loops: CDR1 LNHDA, CDR2 SQIVND (reference sequence). The variable domain in full, completed from reference TRBV19 and TRBJ2-1, reads DGGITQSPKYLFRKEGQNVTLSCEQNLNHDAMYWYRQDPGQGLRLIYYSQIVNDFQKGDIAEGYSVSREKKESFPLTVTSAQKNPTAFYLCASRGNNEQFFGPGTRLTVL.

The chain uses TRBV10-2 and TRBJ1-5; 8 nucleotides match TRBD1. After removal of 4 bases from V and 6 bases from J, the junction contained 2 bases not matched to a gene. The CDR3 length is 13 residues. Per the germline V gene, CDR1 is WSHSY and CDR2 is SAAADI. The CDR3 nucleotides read TGCGCCAGCAGTGCAGGGGGCACTCAGCCCCAGCATTTT. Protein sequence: CASSAGGTQPQHF.

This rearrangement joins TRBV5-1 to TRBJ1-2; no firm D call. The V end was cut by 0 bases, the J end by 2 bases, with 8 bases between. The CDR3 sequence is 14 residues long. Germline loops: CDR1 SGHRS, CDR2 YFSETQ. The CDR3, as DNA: TGCGCCAGCAGCTTGGTATCGACAAACTATGGCTACACCTTC. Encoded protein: CASSLVSTNYGYTF.

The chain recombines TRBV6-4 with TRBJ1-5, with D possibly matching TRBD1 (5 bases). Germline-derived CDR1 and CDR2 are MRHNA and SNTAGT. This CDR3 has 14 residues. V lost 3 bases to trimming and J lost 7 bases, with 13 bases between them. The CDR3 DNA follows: TGTGCCAGCAGTGAGAACCCAGGGAGCCAGCCCCAGCATTTT. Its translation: CASSENPGSQPQHF.

CDR3 nucleotides: TGTGCCAGCAGCTTGGTTTCATTACTAAACACCGGGGAGCTGTTTTTT. Its translation is CASSLVSLLNTGELFF. The V call is TRBV5-4, the J call TRBJ2-2; unclear D gene. The germline CDR1 and CDR2 sequences are SGHNT and YYREEE (reference sequence). This CDR3 contains 16 residues. V lost 0 bases to trimming and J lost 2 bases, with 11 bases between them.

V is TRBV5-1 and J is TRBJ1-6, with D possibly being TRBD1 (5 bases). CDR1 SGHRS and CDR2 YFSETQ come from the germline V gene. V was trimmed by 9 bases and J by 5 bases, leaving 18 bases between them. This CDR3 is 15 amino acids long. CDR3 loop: CATARGQGDNSPLHF. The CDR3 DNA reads TGCGCCACTGCTAGAGGTCAGGGAGATAATTCACCCCTCCACTTT.

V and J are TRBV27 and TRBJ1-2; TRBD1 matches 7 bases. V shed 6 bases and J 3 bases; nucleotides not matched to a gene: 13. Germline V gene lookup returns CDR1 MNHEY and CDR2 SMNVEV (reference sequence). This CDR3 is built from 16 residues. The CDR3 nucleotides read TGTGCCAGCAGGGGGACCAGACAGGGACTGGACTATGGCTACACCTTC. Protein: CASRGTRQGLDYGYTF.

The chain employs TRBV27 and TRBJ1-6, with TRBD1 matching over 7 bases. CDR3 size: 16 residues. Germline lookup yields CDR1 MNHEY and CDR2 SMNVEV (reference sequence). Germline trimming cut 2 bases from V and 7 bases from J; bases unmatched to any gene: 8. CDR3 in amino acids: CASSLDREGKNSPLHF. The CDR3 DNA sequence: TGTGCCAGCAGTTTAGACAGGGAAGGGAAAAATTCACCCCTCCACTTT.

This CDR3 is CASRRTGSSYNSPLHF. The CDR3 region has the DNA TGTGCCAGCAGACGCACAGGGAGCTCCTATAATTCACCCCTCCACTTT. The gene calls are TRBV7-2 and TRBJ1-6; possibly TRBD1 for D (6 bases). CDR1 and CDR2 (germline): SGHTA, FQGNSA. V gave up 6 bases and J gave up 0 bases, with 12 bases separating them. CDR3 length: 16 amino acids.

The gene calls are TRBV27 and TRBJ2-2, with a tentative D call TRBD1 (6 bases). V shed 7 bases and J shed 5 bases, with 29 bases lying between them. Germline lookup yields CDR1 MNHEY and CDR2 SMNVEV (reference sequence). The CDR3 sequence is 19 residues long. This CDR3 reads CASTKFAPRGVIGTGELFF. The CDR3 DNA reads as TGTGCCAGCACCAAGTTCGCCCCCAGGGGTGTTATAGGTACCGGGGAGCTGTTTTTT.

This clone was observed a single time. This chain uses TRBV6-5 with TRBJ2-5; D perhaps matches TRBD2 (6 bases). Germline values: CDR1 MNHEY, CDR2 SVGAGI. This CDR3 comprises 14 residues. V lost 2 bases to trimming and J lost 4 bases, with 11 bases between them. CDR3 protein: CASSYAGLGETQYF. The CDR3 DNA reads TGTGCCAGCAGTTACGCGGGGCTGGGAGAGACCCAGTACTTC.

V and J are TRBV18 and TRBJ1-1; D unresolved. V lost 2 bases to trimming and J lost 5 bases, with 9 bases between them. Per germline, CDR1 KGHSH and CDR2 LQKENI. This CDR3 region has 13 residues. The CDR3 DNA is TGTGCCAGCTCACCATGGGTAGGGACTGAAGCTTTCTTT. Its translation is CASSPWVGTEAFF.